A selection of T cell receptor beta chains follows, all from one sample in a study of blood T cell repertoires in COVID-19. Sequencing was performed with immunoSEQ multiplex PCR; in TCRdb, only in-frame clones are kept and a portion is missing. The table records 250,000 to 400,000 clones, about nine tenths of them present only once. The sequenced sample consisted of PBMCs or T cells enriched from blood (not recorded which). These receptors came from a man in his fifties or sixties who had recovered from COVID-19. CDR3s include the opening cysteine and the closing phenylalanine or tryptophan. A D gene is named only where the DNA matches it firmly. Where a row states a size, it is once, few, many or the class of an expanded clone; other rows omit it.

d_gene	abundance	v_gene	j_gene	CDR3nt	CDR3aa
TRBD2	NA	TRBV29-1	TRBJ2-5	TGCAGCGTTGAGTCGCCGGGAGGAATAGAGACCCAGTACTTC	CSVESPGGIETQYF
TRBD2	NA	TRBV7-2	TRBJ2-7	TGTGCCAGCAGCCAGTACGGTGCGGGAGGTTCCTACGAGCAGTACTTC	CASSQYGAGGSYEQYF
NA	NA	TRBV7-3	TRBJ2-1	TGTGCCAGCAGCTCCTCCTACGACTCCAATGAGCAGTTCTTC	CASSSSYDSNEQFF
NA	NA	TRBV4-2	TRBJ1-5	TGTGCCAGCAGCCCGACCGGGATCCTAGATCAGCCCCAGCATTTT	CASSPTGILDQPQHF
TRBD2	NA	TRBV7-2	TRBJ2-7	TGTGCCAGCAGCTTACGACTAGCGGCAAGAGACGAGCAGTACTTC	CASSLRLAARDEQYF
NA	NA	TRBV7-2	TRBJ2-7	TGTGCCAGCAGCCTTGGGGGGGCCAGCTCCTACGAGCAGTACTTC	CASSLGGASSYEQYF
TRBD2	NA	TRBV20-1	TRBJ2-5	TGCAGTGCTAGTTTCGCGGGAGTTGGGGAGACCCAGTACTTC	CSASFAGVGETQYF
NA	few	TRBV7-9	TRBJ2-7	TGTGCCAGCAGCCCTGCGGAGATCTGGAAGCGGAGCTCCTACGAGCAGTACTTC	CASSPAEIWKRSSYEQYF
NA	NA	TRBV19	TRBJ2-2	TGTGCCAGTAGTTTAACAGGCGCGAACACCGGGGAGCTGTTTTTT	CASSLTGANTGELFF
NA	NA	TRBV24-1	TRBJ2-2	TGTGCCACCGCCCCCTCGGCCACGAGGACCGGGGAGCTGTTTTTT	CATAPSATRTGELFF
NA	once	TRBV7-2	TRBJ1-5	TGTGCCAGCGGGGACAACTCGAATCAGCCCCAGCATTTT	CASGDNSNQPQHF
TRBD2	NA	TRBV28	TRBJ2-7	TGTGCCAGCAGTCTTGACTCCGGGACTAGCGGGACCTACGAGCAGTACTTC	CASSLDSGTSGTYEQYF
NA	NA	TRBV7-9	TRBJ1-1	TGTGCCAGCAGCTTATTGCGGAGATCCACTGAAGCTTTCTTT	CASSLLRRSTEAFF
TRBD1	NA	TRBV10-1	TRBJ2-3	TGCGCCAGCAGTGCCAGGACAGGGAGCACAGATACGCAGTATTTT	CASSARTGSTDTQYF
TRBD1	NA	TRBV6-5	TRBJ1-4	TGTGCCAGCGGGGCGAGGGGGCGCCCTAATGAAAAACTGTTTTTT	CASGARGRPNEKLFF
TRBD1	NA	TRBV25-1	TRBJ1-5	TGTGCCAGCAGTGAACCTAGGACAGGGCTTTATCAGCCCCAGCATTTT	CASSEPRTGLYQPQHF
NA	NA	TRBV30	TRBJ2-5	TGTGCCTGGAGCCTGGCCGGCGGGGCCACCCAAGAGACCCAGTACTTC	CAWSLAGGATQETQYF
NA	NA	TRBV6-5	TRBJ1-5	TGTGCCAGCAGTTTGCGCGGTCAGCCCCAGCATTTT	CASSLRGQPQHF
TRBD1	NA	TRBV6-5	TRBJ2-3	TGTGCCAGCAGTTACGCACAGGGGGCGTCAGATACGCAGTATTTT	CASSYAQGASDTQYF
TRBD1	NA	TRBV5-1	TRBJ1-6	TGCGCCAGCAGCCCAGATGACAGGGGCGATTCACCCCTCCACTTT	CASSPDDRGDSPLHF
NA	once	TRBV11-2	TRBJ2-3	TGTGCCAGCAACTTAAGGAAGGACTCAGATACGCAGTATTTT	CASNLRKDSDTQYF
NA	NA	TRBV3-1/TRBV3-2	TRBJ2-1	TGTGCCAGCAGCCAAGCTCAGGGAAGATACAATGAGCAGTTCTTC	CASSQAQGRYNEQFF
NA	NA	TRBV7-2	TRBJ2-1	TGTGCCAGCAGCCTCGAGTTCCATACCTACAATGAGCAGTTCTTC	CASSLEFHTYNEQFF
TRBD1	NA	TRBV18	TRBJ2-7	TGTGCCAGCTCACCAGACAGGGAGTCTGACGAGCAGTACTTC	CASSPDRESDEQYF
NA	NA	TRBV7-9	TRBJ2-2	TGTGCCAGCAGCTTAGATTCGTTCGGGGAGCTGTTTTTT	CASSLDSFGELFF
NA	NA	TRBV5-1	TRBJ1-2	TGCGCCAGCAGCTTGTTGGCAGGGGTGGACTATGGCTACACCTTC	CASSLLAGVDYGYTF
NA	NA	TRBV11-2	TRBJ1-5	TGTGCCAGCAGCTTAGGTGGTAGTCAGCCCCAGCATTTT	CASSLGGSQPQHF
NA	NA	TRBV9	TRBJ2-1	TGTGCCAGCAGCCCTGAGGGCAATGAGCAGTTCTTC	CASSPEGNEQFF
TRBD2	NA	TRBV7-9	TRBJ2-2	TGTGCCAGCAGCCCAAGGACTAGCGGGAGGAACACCGGGGAGCTGTTTTTT	CASSPRTSGRNTGELFF